This T cell receptor (beta chain) emerged from a study of blood T cells in healthy people across ages. Whole-study results and caveats: The percentage of naive T cells correlated strongly with TCR beta diversity.

Combining a sample-barcoded 5' primer with a J-beta primer mix, a second PCR ran for roughly 7 to 11 cycles. TCRdb processed the 5' RACE reads anew with MiXCR; each CDR3 protein has one entry. The data hold about a million distinct CDR3 sequences, with 51% observed a single time. Regarding this clonotype: Its antigen is unidentified.

This CDR3 region has 16 residues. Per the germline V gene, CDR1 is MNHEY and CDR2 is SVGAGI. Trimming shortened V by 0 bases and J by 0 bases, and 6 bases separated the two germline ends. This chain connects TRBV6-5 to TRBJ2-6; D unresolved. The source material was blood. This sequence originates from a woman aged 55-70 years in good health. The CDR3 spells CASSYSMNSGANVLTF. CDR3 in DNA: TGTGCCAGCAGTTACTCGATGAACTCTGGGGCCAACGTCCTGACTTTC.